Given below is one TCR beta chain in context. This entry is derived from a study of T cell responses to AZD1222 COVID-19 vaccine. Method: immunoSEQ multiplex PCR; TCRdb's copy keeps in-frame clones and lacks some. In the table there are 150,000 or so clones, about 89% of which are singletons. CDR1 and CDR2 (germline): LGHDT, YNNKEL (reference sequence). V was pared by 0 bases and J by 8 bases, with 13 bases between. The CDR3 spans 15 residues. This receptor was identified in an adult who received the AZD1222 COVID-19 vaccine. V usage is TRBV3-1 (or the pseudogene TRBV3-2) and J usage is TRBJ1-4; unclear D gene. The specimen was peripheral blood, collected 28 days after the second AZD1222 dose. The CDR3 sequence: CASSQDKVGREKLFF. In DNA, the CDR3 is TGTGCCAGCAGCCAAGATAAAGTCGGGCGGGAAAAACTGTTTTTT.